The 32 T cell receptor beta chains below all came from one sample that was sequenced in a study of blood T cell repertoires in COVID-19. Using immunoSEQ multiplex PCR, the repertoire was profiled, and TCRdb retains in-frame clones only, with some absent. The sample shows approximately 290,000 clones, nearly 90% of them seen only once. The sample comprised PBMCs or T cells enriched from blood (not recorded which). All receptors come from a woman in her late teens or twenties with acute COVID-19.

This clone is a singleton in its sample. This rearrangement joins TRBV3-1 (or the pseudogene TRBV3-2) to TRBJ2-3; D gene uncertain. The CDR3 totals 12 residues. Germline assignment: CDR1 LGHDT and CDR2 YNNKEL (reference sequence). Trimming left V 0 bases short and J 9 bases short, with 7 bases between. CDR3 coding DNA: TGTGCCAGCAGCCAAGAGGCTGTAACGCAGTATTTT. Its protein product is CASSQEAVTQYF.

This clone was recorded a few times. DNA for the CDR3: TGTGCCAGCAGCTCCGGGACAGGGCAAGAGACCCAGTACTTC. This translates into CASSSGTGQETQYF. The rearrangement links TRBV5-5 to TRBJ2-5; TRBD1 matches 9 bases. Germline lookup yields CDR1 SGHKS and CDR2 YYEKEE (reference sequence). V shed 3 bases and J 2 bases; nucleotides not matched to a gene: 2. The CDR3 loop spans 14 amino acids. Full variable domain (outside the CDR3, taken from reference TRBV5-5 and TRBJ2-5): DAGVTQSPTHLIKTRGQQVTLRCSPISGHKSVSWYQQVLGQGPQFIFQYYEKEERGRGNFPDRFSARQFPNYSSELNVNALLLGDSALYLCASSSGTGQETQYFGPGTRLLVL.

The genes are TRBV10-3 and TRBJ2-7; 10 nucleotides align to TRBD2. The germline V gene encodes CDR1 ENHRY and CDR2 SYGVKD. V lost 0 bases to trimming and J lost 6 bases; unmatched junction nucleotides: 20. The CDR3 runs to 20 residues. CDR3 in DNA: TGTGCCATCAGTGAGTCATACGTTAGGGGGACTAGCGCGACCGATAGCGAGCAGTACTTC. The encoded protein is CAISESYVRGTSATDSEQYF.

This clone was seen only once. V usage is TRBV2 and J usage is TRBJ1-1, with D possibly being TRBD1 (6 bases). The germline gives CDR1 SNHLY, CDR2 FYNNEI. Trimming stripped 11 bases from V and 1 base from J, with 14 bases between. The CDR3 has 13 amino acids. The CDR3 nucleotides are TGTGCCGACTGGACAGAATCGAACACTGAAGCTTTCTTT. Its translation: CADWTESNTEAFF.

The chain joins TRBV7-2 to TRBJ2-7; 7 bases fit TRBD1. Germline V gene sequence: CDR1 SGHTA, CDR2 FQGNSA. V lost 0 bases to trimming and J lost 3 bases; unmatched junction nucleotides: 2. CDR3 length: 14 residues. CDR3 protein: CASSLAGQIYEQYF. DNA of the CDR3: TGTGCCAGCAGCTTAGCGGGACAGATCTACGAGCAGTACTTC.

The V call is TRBV3-1 (or the pseudogene TRBV3-2), the J call TRBJ2-1; D perhaps matches TRBD2 (7 bases). Trimming shortened V by 5 bases and J by 12 bases, and 29 bases separated the two germline ends. The CDR3 is 17 amino acids. Germline V gene data show CDR1 as LGHDT and CDR2 as YNNKEL (reference sequence). In nucleotides, the CDR3 is TGTGCCAGCAGCGCAATGGGCGGCGGGGGCAACGGAAGAGGGCAGTTCTTC. Amino acids: CASSAMGGGGNGRGQFF.

The chain uses TRBV6-4 and TRBJ2-7; D possibly corresponds to TRBD2 (6 bases). Trimming left V 2 bases short and J 2 bases short, with 19 bases between. The CDR3 covers 17 residues. From germline, CDR1 is MRHNA and CDR2 SNTAGT. The CDR3 DNA sequence: TGTGCCAGCAGTGACCCGGGGAGGAATAGCCCTACCTACGAGCAGTACTTC. It translates to CASSDPGRNSPTYEQYF.

This clone was counted once. This same CDR3 is encoded by further DNA sequences in the sample. The chain combines TRBV6-5 with TRBJ2-7; 13 nucleotides agree with TRBD2. V lost 4 bases, J lost 2 bases, and 5 bases stayed unmatched. Per the germline V gene, CDR1 is MNHEY and CDR2 is SVGAGI. The length of the CDR3 is 16 residues. The CDR3 DNA reads TGTGCCAGCAGTTCCCTGACTAGCGGGAGGACCTACGAGCAGTACTTC. Protein: CASSSLTSGRTYEQYF.

The chain is built from TRBV9 and TRBJ2-3; no firm D call. Deletions cut 3 bases from V and 0 bases from J, with 14 bases between. Germline values: CDR1 SGDLS, CDR2 YYNGEE. CDR3 size: 16 residues. This CDR3 is CASSARSIPSTDTQYF. In DNA, the CDR3 is TGTGCCAGCAGCGCGAGATCTATCCCGAGCACAGATACGCAGTATTTT.

V usage is TRBV10-2 and J usage is TRBJ1-6; 12 bases map to TRBD1. This CDR3 has 15 residues. Unmatched junction bases numbered 3, after V lost 2 bases and J lost 10 bases. The germline V gene has CDR1 WSHSY and CDR2 SAAADI. CDR3: CASSEKGTGGSPLHF. In nucleotides, the CDR3 is TGCGCCAGCAGTGAGAAAGGGACAGGGGGCTCACCCCTCCACTTT.

The chain uses TRBV27 and TRBJ1-2; D is possibly TRBD1 (6 bases). CDR3 length: 13 amino acids. V was trimmed by 6 bases and J by 6 bases, leaving 14 bases between them. Germline values: CDR1 MNHEY, CDR2 SMNVEV (reference sequence). CDR3 region: CASRLQGSNGYTF. The CDR3 DNA reads TGTGCCAGCAGGCTACAGGGATCGAATGGCTACACCTTC.

J is TRBJ1-5 and V is TRBV19; weak D call: TRBD1 (6 bases). Germline loops: CDR1 LNHDA, CDR2 SQIVND (reference sequence). The CDR3 runs 15 residues. The germline V and J ends were trimmed by 5 bases and 4 bases, with 15 bases remaining between them. The CDR3 DNA reads as TGTGCCAGTAGTGGGGAAACTCAGGGGAATCAGCCCCAGCATTTT. It translates to CASSGETQGNQPQHF.

V usage is TRBV7-9 and J usage is TRBJ1-1; D is unresolved. The germline CDR1 and CDR2 sequences are SEHNR and FQNEAQ (reference sequence). The CDR3 spans 14 residues. V was clipped by 5 bases and J by 1 base, with 11 bases between them. CDR3 DNA sequence: TGTGCCAGCAGCCCTAGCTTTTCGAACACTGAAGCTTTCTTT. Residues: CASSPSFSNTEAFF.

This chain links TRBV28 with TRBJ2-5, with 9 bases identical to TRBD2. Germline V CDR1 and CDR2: MDHEN, SYDVKM. Losses at the gene ends were 4 bases for V and 5 bases for J; bases not matched to a gene: 8. The CDR3 runs to 15 residues. CDR3 nucleotide sequence: TGTGCCAGCAGTTCTTGGCGGGAGGGCAGGGAGACCCAGTACTTC. Translated, it gives CASSSWREGRETQYF.

This sequence joins TRBV28 and TRBJ1-4, with unresolved D. Germline values: CDR1 MDHEN, CDR2 SYDVKM. V was cut by 0 bases and J by 4 bases, with 9 bases left in between. This CDR3 is built from 15 residues. DNA of the CDR3: TGTGCCAGCAGTTTATGGGACGGGGTTAATGAAAAACTGTTTTTT. This encodes CASSLWDGVNEKLFF.

The rearrangement links TRBV6-5 to TRBJ2-1; 13 bases fit TRBD2. The CDR3 is 16 amino acids. With V trimmed by 0 bases and J by 6 bases, 2 bases remained unmatched. Per the germline V gene, CDR1 is MNHEY and CDR2 is SVGAGI. CDR3 coding DNA: TGTGCCAGCAGTTACTCCGGGACTAGCGGGATCAATGAGCAGTTCTTC. Encoded protein: CASSYSGTSGINEQFF.

CDR3 sequence: CAWSGMVGYGYTF. CDR3 nucleotides: TGTGCCTGGAGCGGGATGGTCGGCTATGGCTACACCTTC. V is TRBV30 and J is TRBJ1-2; D remains unclear. This CDR3 has 13 amino acids. Trimming pared 3 bases from V and 4 bases from J, leaving 12 bases between. CDR1 GTSNPN and CDR2 SVGIG come from the germline V gene (reference sequence).

J is TRBJ1-1 and V is TRBV5-5, with D unresolved. CDR1 and CDR2 (germline): SGHKS, YYEKEE (reference sequence). V was cut by 2 bases and J by 2 bases, with 10 bases left in between. The CDR3 has 14 amino acids. DNA of the CDR3: TGTGCCAGCAGCTTTATCGGAGGAAACACTGAAGCTTTCTTT. Protein: CASSFIGGNTEAFF.

DNA of the CDR3: TGTGCCAGCAGCACCTCTAGCGGGAGTTCATACGAGCAGTACTTC. This gives the protein CASSTSSGSSYEQYF. The chain couples TRBV13 to TRBJ2-7; 10 bases are shared with TRBD2. CDR3 length: 15 residues. V gave up 5 bases and J gave up 4 bases; unmatched junction bases: 8. CDR1 PRHDT and CDR2 FYEKMQ come from the germline V gene (reference sequence).

The CDR3 nucleotides read TGTGCCAGTAGTATAACTAGCGGGGTAAATGAGCAGTTCTTC. It is translated as CASSITSGVNEQFF. The chain couples TRBV19 to TRBJ2-1; 10 nucleotides match TRBD2. J gave up 7 bases and V 2 bases, and 2 bases lay outside the gene matches. The CDR3 loop spans 14 amino acids. Germline V gives CDR1 LNHDA, CDR2 SQIVND (reference sequence).

V is TRBV7-3 and J is TRBJ1-1; the match to TRBD1 covers 7 bases. Per germline, CDR1 SGHTA and CDR2 FQGTGA. The CDR3 is 15 amino acids. The V gene end was trimmed by 5 bases and the J gene end by 1 base; junction bases not matched to a gene: 7. The CDR3 here is CASSVQGPPNTEAFF. The CDR3 DNA sequence: TGTGCCAGCAGCGTACAGGGGCCGCCGAACACTGAAGCTTTCTTT.

V is TRBV7-2 and J is TRBJ1-2, with D hard to call. The CDR3 totals 14 residues. Germline values: CDR1 SGHTA, CDR2 FQGNSA. V shed 3 bases and J shed 2 bases, with 10 bases lying between them. The CDR3 DNA is TGTGCCAGCAGCTTGGAGGTAGAAAACTATGGCTACACCTTC. It is translated as CASSLEVENYGYTF.

The chain carries TRBV2 and TRBJ1-1; perhaps TRBD1 as D (5 bases). The length of the CDR3 is 14 residues. Germline V gene data show CDR1 as SNHLY and CDR2 as FYNNEI. With 7 bases removed from V and 6 bases from J, the gap between germline ends came to 18 bases. The CDR3 DNA reads as TGTGCCAGCACCTTGAAAGGGGCCCGGGCTGAAGCTTTCTTT. Translating it yields CASTLKGARAEAFF. The full variable domain, in which reference TRBV2 and TRBJ1-1 provide the parts outside the CDR3, is EPEVTQTPSHQVTQMGQEVILRCVPISNHLYFYWYRQILGQKVEFLVSFYNNEISEKSEIFDDQFSVERPDGSNFTLKIRSTKLEDSAMYFCASTLKGARAEAFFGQGTRLTVV.

The chain uses TRBV5-1 and TRBJ1-4, with D possibly matching TRBD1 (6 bases). The V and J ends lost 4 bases and 15 bases respectively, with 19 bases between them. The germline CDR1 and CDR2 sequences are SGHRS and YFSETQ. The CDR3 has 13 residues. The CDR3 sequence is CASSPGHPKEVFF. The CDR3, as DNA: TGCGCCAGCAGCCCGGGACACCCGAAAGAGGTGTTTTTT.

This sequence joins TRBV18 and TRBJ2-4, with 8 bases matching TRBD1. Germline CDR1 and CDR2: KGHSH and LQKENI. V dropped 1 base and J dropped 8; count of bases not matched to a gene: 10. The CDR3 has 16 amino acids. The CDR3 loop reads CASSPQPGQGKYIQYF. The DNA for the CDR3 is TGTGCCAGCTCACCACAGCCAGGACAGGGTAAATACATTCAGTACTTC.

This chain uses TRBV12-3 or TRBV12-4 with TRBJ2-5; D remains unclear. The V end was cut by 4 bases, the J end by 5 bases, with 8 bases between. The CDR3 has 12 amino acids. This chain's CDR3 is CASSSFRETQYF. The CDR3 DNA sequence: TGTGCCAGCAGTTCCTTCAGGGAGACCCAGTACTTC.

The chain has TRBV10-3 and TRBJ1-1, with 7 bases identical to TRBD1. The CDR3 runs to 15 residues. Looked up from germline, CDR1 is ENHRY and CDR2 is SYGVKD. Losses at the gene ends were 6 bases for V and 0 bases for J; bases not matched to a gene: 7. Written as DNA, the CDR3 is TGTGCCATCAGCAAGGGACAGCTGATGAACACTGAAGCTTTCTTT. Translation: CAISKGQLMNTEAFF.

The J gene is TRBJ2-2, the V gene TRBV28; 12 nucleotides match TRBD1. Germline CDR1 MDHEN, CDR2 SYDVKM. The CDR3 has 19 residues. J was trimmed by 4 bases and V by 5 bases; bases with no gene match: 14. The CDR3 nucleotides are TGTGCCAGCAGTCTAACCGGGACAGGGGGCGAGTGGGGCACCGGGGAGCTGTTTTTT. It encodes CASSLTGTGGEWGTGELFF.

This rearrangement joins TRBV6-5 to TRBJ2-7; D is possibly TRBD2 (5 bases). V was pared by 2 bases and J by 1 base, with 9 bases between. CDR1 is MNHEY and CDR2 is SVGAGI in the germline V gene. CDR3 length: 14 residues. The CDR3 protein is CASSYERFSYEQYF. CDR3 sequence (DNA): TGTGCCAGCAGTTACGAGCGGTTTTCCTACGAGCAGTACTTC.

The gene calls are TRBV4-1 and TRBJ2-1; D not resolved. Between the trimmed V and J ends, which lost 1 base and 3 bases, there was a span of 13 bases. The CDR3 extends over 16 amino acids. Per germline, CDR1 MGHRA and CDR2 YSYEKL. CDR3 residues: CASSQVNIVDYNEQFF. CDR3 DNA sequence: TGCGCCAGCAGCCAAGTTAATATAGTAGACTACAATGAGCAGTTCTTC.

This clone was seen a single time. V usage is TRBV9 and J usage is TRBJ2-2; no clear D gene. The CDR3 length is 15 residues. Germline CDR1 is SGDLS and CDR2 is YYNGEE. V lost 0 bases to trimming and J lost 3 bases, with 9 bases between them. The CDR3 protein is CASSVAQYHTGELFF. CDR3 bases: TGTGCCAGCAGCGTAGCCCAGTACCACACCGGGGAGCTGTTTTTT.

The rearrangement uses TRBV28 and TRBJ2-7; weak D call: TRBD2 (6 bases). The CDR3 totals 15 residues. With 1 base removed from V and 0 bases from J, the gap between germline ends came to 10 bases. The germline gives CDR1 MDHEN, CDR2 SYDVKM. CDR3 in DNA: TGTGCCAGCAGTTTATCCGTTAGCGGCTCCTACGAGCAGTACTTC. Protein sequence: CASSLSVSGSYEQYF.